This TCR beta chain was recorded in a study of radiation and T cells in renal cell carcinoma. Study at large: Nephrectomy followed 15 Gy stereotactic body radiation by 4 weeks. Findings and caveats of the study: From baseline, blood top tumor clonotypes peaked at 2 weeks post-radiation.

The J segment lost 7 bases and the V segment lost 6 bases, leaving 8 bases of the junction unmatched. The CDR3 has 15 residues. The germline CDR1 and CDR2 sequences are MNHEY and SVGAGI. As concerns this clone: Its antigen is unknown.

Stated time point: baseline pretreatment blood. Regarding treatment: 15 Gy SBRT to primary tumor, nephrectomy 4 weeks later. Profiling relied on immunoSEQ multiplex PCR, and the TCRdb table lists in-frame clones only, not all of them. The sample records 45,000 or so clones, 65% to 90% being singletons. The TCR comes from a woman in her 70s with renal cell carcinoma. The rearrangement joins TRBV6-5 to TRBJ2-3, with 12 bases aligning to TRBD2. Material: blood, obtained from a patient whose treatment included radiotherapy and nephrectomy. CDR3 residues: CASSQTGLAGNTQYF. The CDR3 nucleotides are TGTGCCAGCAGCCAAACCGGACTAGCGGGAAATACGCAGTATTTT.